This TCR beta chain was identified during a study of blood T cells in healthy people across ages. Whole-study context: Capture by template switching was about one barcoded beta molecule per two T cells.

The germline CDR1 and CDR2 sequences are SGDLS and YYNGEE. Trimming shortened V by 0 bases and J by 8 bases, and 15 bases separated the two germline ends. The CDR3 is 15 residues long. Sample-barcoded 5' priming and a J-beta primer mix drove a second PCR of roughly 7 to 11 cycles. TCRdb fed the 5' RACE reads into MiXCR, producing one record per CDR3 protein. This sample has 730,000 or so distinct CDR3 sequences, with roughly 43% found just once. The chain is built from TRBV9 and TRBJ2-1; possible D gene TRBD2, 5 bases. The origin of this receptor is a woman aged 55 to 70 in good health. The specimen sequenced was blood. CDR3 sequence (DNA): TGTGCCAGCAGCGTAGCTGTTTCGGGGTTCGATGAGCAGTTCTTC. It is translated as CASSVAVSGFDEQFF.